One and the same sample provided the 27 T cell receptor beta chains below, sequenced in a study. A single record per CDR3 protein comes from TCRdb applying MiXCR to the 5' RACE reads. The sample records 350 to 450 distinct CDR3 sequences, approximately 8% being singletons. The material sequenced was effector memory T cells from blood PBMCs. Described subset: effector memory CD4+ T cells. Receptors were obtained from a male donor with HIV.

The CDR3 reads CASSYSGGANQPQHF. DNA of the CDR3: TGTGCCAGCAGTTACTCGGGAGGGGCCAATCAGCCCCAGCATTTT. The rearrangement joins TRBV6-5 to TRBJ1-5; a weak D match, TRBD1 (5 bases). Looked up from germline, CDR1 is MNHEY and CDR2 is SVGAGI. Trimming took 0 bases from V and 3 from J, leaving 9 bases between them. This CDR3 is built from 15 residues.

This clonotype is large by share. The V and J genes are TRBV7-8 and TRBJ2-1, with D uncertain. Germline V gene sequence: CDR1 SGHVS, CDR2 FQNEAQ. The length of the CDR3 is 15 residues. V was shortened by 5 bases and J by 8 bases, with 19 bases between the two germline ends. In nucleotides, the CDR3 is TGTGCCAGCAGCCGATCAGTAGGAGTCGATGATGAGCAGTTCTTC. Protein sequence: CASSRSVGVDDEQFF.

By sample share, this clonotype is medium-sized. The chain recombines TRBV30 with TRBJ1-1; 7 bases match TRBD1. From germline, CDR1 is GTSNPN and CDR2 SVGIG (reference sequence). This CDR3 is built from 12 residues. The junction had 4 bases not matched to a gene; V was cut back by 8 bases and J by 1 base. CDR3 region: CAGNRGNTEAFF. The CDR3 nucleotides read TGTGCCGGTAACAGGGGGAACACTGAAGCTTTCTTT.

This chain joins TRBV20-1 and TRBJ2-4; a possible D gene is TRBD2 (5 bases). There are 14 residues in the CDR3. Trimming stripped 5 bases from V and 0 bases from J, with 11 bases between. CDR1 DFQATT and CDR2 SNEGSKA come from the germline V gene (reference sequence). CDR3 region: CSARTRLAKNIQYF. CDR3 nucleotide sequence: TGCAGTGCTCGGACTCGCTTAGCCAAAAACATTCAGTACTTC.

Sample share makes this clonotype large. At one boundary the junction diverges from the germline segment, which might be a read error. The CDR3 is CASSQGSGRGGRNSF. CDR3 bases: TGCGCCAGCAGCCAAGGCTCCGGTCGGGGGGGCCGCAACTCCTTT. The chain is built from TRBV4-3 and TRBJ1-1, with D tentatively TRBD1 (6 bases). The CDR3 extends over 15 amino acids. Germline values: CDR1 LGHNA, CDR2 YSLEER.

Within the sample, this clonotype is large (0.1 to 1%). The DNA for the CDR3 is TGTGCCAGCAGTGAGGGAAAGTTAAGGGGTGAGCAGTTCTTC. As protein: CASSEGKLRGEQFF. The rearrangement uses TRBV2 and TRBJ2-1, with D tentatively TRBD1 (5 bases). Germline V gene sequence: CDR1 SNHLY, CDR2 FYNNEI. V was cut by 3 bases and J by 9 bases, with 15 bases left in between. This CDR3 comprises 14 residues.

This clonotype is deemed large. The chain joins TRBV12-5 to TRBJ1-3, with D possibly matching TRBD1 (6 bases). The CDR3 covers 16 residues. Germline V gene data show CDR1 as LGHNT and CDR2 as FRNRAP. V lost 5 bases to trimming and J lost 7 bases, with 21 bases between them. CDR3 in amino acids: CASGPHRVPRRNTIYF. CDR3 coding DNA: TGTGCTAGTGGTCCTCACAGGGTCCCCCGGCGGAACACCATATATTTT.

This clonotype ranks as large. This sequence joins TRBV7-9 and TRBJ2-3; 13 positions match TRBD2. In germline, CDR1 is SEHNR, CDR2 FQNEAQ (reference sequence). The CDR3 sequence is 16 residues long. V was pared by 4 bases and J by 4 bases, with 5 bases of the junction left unmatched. CDR3 coding DNA: TGTGCCAGCAGCTCCGGACTAGCGGGAGTGGCAGATACGCAGTATTTT. As protein: CASSSGLAGVADTQYF.

This clonotype was found a few times. The chain couples TRBV6-1 to TRBJ2-6, with 7 bases aligning to TRBD2. Germline V gene sequence: CDR1 MNHNS, CDR2 SASEGT. This CDR3 is built from 18 residues. V trimming: 7 bases; J trimming: 0 bases; junction bases outside the gene matches: 12. The DNA of the CDR3 is TGTGCCAGCACTCCTTGGTGGGCGGGGGACTCTGGGGCCAACGTCCTGACTTTC. It yields the protein CASTPWWAGDSGANVLTF.

Relative to its sample, this clonotype is large. This chain uses TRBV20-1 with TRBJ2-2; weak D call: TRBD2 (6 bases). This CDR3 region has 14 residues. Germline-derived CDR1 and CDR2 are DFQATT and SNEGSKA (reference sequence). V lost 2 bases and J lost 4, with 11 bases in between. The CDR3 DNA reads TGCAGTGCTAGAAGGGGAGGTGGCACCGGGGAGCTGTTTTTT. Its protein product is CSARRGGGTGELFF.

V and J are TRBV29-1 and TRBJ2-3; D is uncertain. The V end was cut by 5 bases, the J end by 3 bases, with 9 bases between. Germline CDR1 reads SQVTM; CDR2 reads ANQGSEA. The CDR3 totals 12 residues. CDR3 region: CSVRKQTDTQYF. Here the CDR3 DNA reads TGCAGCGTTCGCAAACAGACAGATACGCAGTATTTT.

The chain's CDR3 is CASSLAQSSGGALDTQYF. The CDR3 bases are TGTGCCAGCAGCTTAGCGCAGTCCAGCGGGGGGGCCTTAGATACGCAGTATTTT. V usage is TRBV7-2 and J usage is TRBJ2-3, with 10 positions matching TRBD2. The germline V gene has CDR1 SGHTA and CDR2 FQGNSA. There are 18 residues in the CDR3. J was trimmed by 5 bases and V by 0 bases; bases with no gene match: 11.

This clonotype ranks as large. This sequence joins TRBV29-1 and TRBJ2-1; tentatively, D is TRBD2 (5 bases). This CDR3 contains 17 residues. V lost 0 bases and J 5 bases, leaving 20 bases between the germline ends. Looked up from germline, CDR1 is SQVTM and CDR2 is ANQGSEA. The CDR3 DNA reads TGCAGCGTTGAAGATCGGGGTAAGGGCAGGATCGACAATGAGCAGTTCTTC. It yields the protein CSVEDRGKGRIDNEQFF.

V usage is TRBV10-3 and J usage is TRBJ1-5; no reliable D call. Germline V gene lookup returns CDR1 ENHRY and CDR2 SYGVKD. Deletions cut 6 bases from V and 3 bases from J, with 12 bases between. The CDR3 consists of 14 residues. The CDR3 nucleotides read TGTGCCATCAGCTCCGCCATCGACAATCAGCCCCAGCATTTT. Its protein product is CAISSAIDNQPQHF.

The rearrangement joins TRBV27 to TRBJ1-2; the D is unclear. The CDR3 sequence is 13 residues long. Germline lookup yields CDR1 MNHEY and CDR2 SMNVEV (reference sequence). V lost 3 bases and J lost 5, with 10 bases in between. CDR3 amino acids: CASSLGRPYGYTF. The CDR3 bases are TGTGCCAGCAGTTTGGGCAGACCTTATGGCTACACCTTC.

A few counts support this clonotype. This chain connects TRBV12-3 or TRBV12-4 to TRBJ2-1, with D possibly matching TRBD2 (6 bases). The germline V and J ends were trimmed by 4 bases and 4 bases, with 11 bases remaining between them. This CDR3 has 14 residues. The CDR3 DNA follows: TGTGCCAGCAGTTCCGCGGGAACTTACAATGAGCAGTTCTTC. Encoded protein: CASSSAGTYNEQFF.

The chain links TRBV6-5 to TRBJ1-2; TRBD1 agrees at 8 bases. This CDR3 is built from 14 residues. V lost 1 base, J lost 4 bases, and 2 bases stayed unmatched. Germline loops: CDR1 MNHEY, CDR2 SVGAGI. CDR3 DNA: TGTGCCAGCAGTTACTACGGACAGGGCTATGGCTACACCTTC. It specifies CASSYYGQGYGYTF.

This chain links TRBV6-1 with TRBJ2-3, with a possible D match to TRBD1 (6 bases). The germline CDR1 and CDR2 sequences are MNHNS and SASEGT. Trimming took off 6 bases at V and 5 bases at J, with 21 bases between the two ends. The CDR3 consists of 16 residues. The CDR3 coding sequence is TGTGCCAGCAGCCCTCTTAGGGGGACGGCAGGAGATACGCAGTATTTT. The encoded protein is CASSPLRGTAGDTQYF.

By share, this clonotype counts as hyperexpanded. The chain carries TRBV6-5 and TRBJ1-1; no reliable D call. Trimming removed 5 bases from V and 0 bases from J, with 4 bases in between. In germline, CDR1 is MNHEY, CDR2 SVGAGI. CDR3 length: 12 residues. The CDR3 sequence: CASSTMNTEAFF. For the CDR3, the DNA is TGTGCCAGCAGTACGATGAACACTGAAGCTTTCTTT.

By share, this clonotype counts as hyperexpanded (1% or more). The rearrangement uses TRBV10-3 and TRBJ2-1; D is possibly TRBD1 (6 bases). In germline, CDR1 is ENHRY, CDR2 SYGVKD. The CDR3 is 14 residues long. V was cut by 3 bases and J by 4 bases, with 10 bases left in between. This chain's CDR3 is CAISDGTLYNEQFF. Here the CDR3 DNA reads TGTGCCATCAGTGATGGGACACTTTACAATGAGCAGTTCTTC.

The table lists this clonotype with a few counts. This chain links TRBV6-1 with TRBJ2-1, with D hard to call. The CDR3 loop spans 13 amino acids. Germline CDR1 MNHNS, CDR2 SASEGT. Trimming removed 5 bases at V and 10 bases at J, with 15 bases between. The CDR3 loop reads CASSPATLGEQFF. The CDR3 coding sequence is TGTGCCAGCAGTCCAGCGACGCTGGGGGAGCAGTTCTTC.

The chain recombines TRBV28 with TRBJ2-7; 12 positions match TRBD2. Per germline, CDR1 MDHEN and CDR2 SYDVKM. The CDR3 contains 15 residues. Trimming removed 2 bases from V and 5 bases from J; junction bases left unmatched: 4. The CDR3 region is CASSLGLAGGDEQYF. CDR3 nucleotides: TGTGCCAGCAGTTTAGGCCTAGCGGGAGGGGACGAGCAGTACTTC.

By share, this clonotype counts as large (0.1 to 1%). The V call is TRBV4-1, the J call TRBJ1-6; 11 bases line up with TRBD1. J gave up 11 bases and V 3 bases, and 6 bases lay outside the gene matches. CDR3 size: 15 residues. Germline-derived CDR1 and CDR2 are MGHRA and YSYEKL. The CDR3 is CASSQTRDRGAPLHF. The CDR3 coding sequence is TGCGCCAGCAGCCAGACCCGGGACAGGGGGGCACCCCTCCACTTT.

The J gene is TRBJ2-5, the V gene TRBV20-1, with 10 bases that match TRBD2. This CDR3 has 15 amino acids. V lost 1 base, J lost 5 bases, and 7 bases stayed unmatched. In germline, CDR1 is DFQATT, CDR2 SNEGSKA (reference sequence). DNA for the CDR3: TGCAGTGCTAGAGTTGAGCGGGGGGGATGGGAGACCCAGTACTTC. It is translated as CSARVERGGWETQYF.

A few counts support this clonotype. The V gene is TRBV2, the J gene TRBJ2-1; 10 bases map to TRBD1. V trimming: 4 bases; J trimming: 7 bases; junction bases outside the gene matches: 7. Per germline, CDR1 SNHLY and CDR2 FYNNEI. There are 15 residues in the CDR3. The CDR3 sequence is CASSVGQGVVNEQFF. The DNA for the CDR3 is TGTGCCAGCAGTGTTGGACAGGGGGTTGTAAATGAGCAGTTCTTC.

This clonotype has just a few counts. At one boundary the junction diverges from the germline segment, which might be a read error. The chain links TRBV7-3 to TRBJ1-2; 8 positions match TRBD1. This CDR3 spans 14 amino acids. CDR1 is SGHTA and CDR2 is FQGTGA in the germline V gene. CDR3 residues: CASSPPGTGDGYTF. DNA of the CDR3: TGTGCTAGCAGCCCTCCTGGGACAGGCGATGGCTACACCTTC.

In this sample, this clonotype is large. This CDR3 is CASREGISTPTEAFF. CDR3 in DNA: TGTGCCAGCAGGGAGGGGATATCCACTCCCACTGAAGCTTTCTTT. The chain recombines TRBV6-1 with TRBJ1-1; a weak D match, TRBD1 (5 bases). Germline V gives CDR1 MNHNS, CDR2 SASEGT. Deletions cut 6 bases from V and 4 bases from J, with 18 bases between. This CDR3 region has 15 residues.